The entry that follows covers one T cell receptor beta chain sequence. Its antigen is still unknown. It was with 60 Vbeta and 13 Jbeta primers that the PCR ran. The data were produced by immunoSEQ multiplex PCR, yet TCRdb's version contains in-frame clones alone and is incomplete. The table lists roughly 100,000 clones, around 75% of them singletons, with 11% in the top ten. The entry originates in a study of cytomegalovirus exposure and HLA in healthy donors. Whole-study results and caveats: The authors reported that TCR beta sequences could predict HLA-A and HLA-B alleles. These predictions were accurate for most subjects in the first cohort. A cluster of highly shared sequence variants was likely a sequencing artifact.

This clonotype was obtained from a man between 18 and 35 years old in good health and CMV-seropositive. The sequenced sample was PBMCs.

The CDR3 DNA reads as TGTGCCAGCTCACCATCTGTGGGGCCGACTAACTATGGCTACACCTTC. Amino acids: CASSPSVGPTNYGYTF. V usage is TRBV18 and J usage is TRBJ1-2, with D tentatively TRBD1 (5 bases). The germline gives CDR1 KGHSH, CDR2 LQKENI. V was clipped by 2 bases and J by 0 bases, with 13 bases between them. The CDR3 sequence is 16 residues long.